Presented here are 14 T cell receptor beta chains from one specimen sequenced in a study of cytomegalovirus exposure and HLA in healthy donors. The PCR made use of 60 Vbeta and 13 Jbeta primers. Profiling relied on immunoSEQ multiplex PCR, and the TCRdb table lists in-frame clones only, not all of them. This sample has around 110,000 clones; 70% to 75% occur once, and the top ten carry 1.6%. Specimen: PBMCs. The receptors come from a woman aged 18-29 years in good health and CMV-seronegative.

In this sample, this clone turned up a few times. The rearrangement joins TRBV13 to TRBJ2-7; tentative D call: TRBD2 (6 bases). CDR1 and CDR2 from the germline V gene are PRHDT and FYEKMQ (reference sequence). The CDR3 is made up of 14 amino acids. The V and J ends lost 5 bases and 2 bases respectively, with 13 bases between them. In DNA form, the CDR3 reads TGTGCCAGCAGCACGCGGGACTTGCCCTACGAGCAGTACTTC. This gives the protein CASSTRDLPYEQYF.

This rearrangement joins TRBV28 to TRBJ2-7, with 9 bases identical to TRBD1. The CDR3 consists of 15 residues. V lost 2 bases and J lost 5; bases outside the gene matches: 7. In germline, CDR1 is MDHEN, CDR2 SYDVKM. Here the CDR3 reads CASSLGGTGTNEQYF. For the CDR3, the DNA is TGTGCCAGCAGTTTAGGGGGGACAGGGACCAACGAGCAGTACTTC.

The chain joins TRBV5-1 to TRBJ2-3; TRBD1 matches 10 bases. The trim removed 1 base at V and 3 bases at J, leaving 2 bases unmatched. The CDR3 covers 15 residues. Per the germline V gene, CDR1 is SGHRS and CDR2 is YFSETQ. CDR3 in amino acids: CASSLSDRGTDTQYF. The CDR3 DNA sequence: TGCGCCAGCAGCTTGTCGGACAGGGGGACAGATACGCAGTATTTT.

Worth noting for this clone: The junction does not match germline at one end; this may be a read error. The chain combines TRBV7-7 with TRBJ2-7, with D possibly being TRBD1 (5 bases). The germline gives CDR1 SSHAT, CDR2 FNYEAQ (reference sequence). CDR3 size: 15 residues. The chain's CDR3 is CASRNNRLSRYEQYF. CDR3 in DNA: TGTGCTAGCAGGAATAACAGGCTAAGTAGGTACGAGCAGTACTTC.

This sequence joins TRBV5-1 and TRBJ1-1, with 7 bases aligning to TRBD1. This CDR3 is 15 amino acids long. CDR1 SGHRS and CDR2 YFSETQ come from the germline V gene. With V trimmed by 2 bases and J by 4 bases, 8 bases remained unmatched. The DNA of the CDR3 is TGCGCCAGCAGCTTTACAGGGGCAGGGAGCACTGAAGCTTTCTTT. Its protein is CASSFTGAGSTEAFF.

The rearrangement uses TRBV4-1 and TRBJ2-1; D possibly corresponds to TRBD2 (5 bases). The CDR3 contains 18 residues. With 0 bases removed from V and 0 bases from J, the gap between germline ends came to 15 bases. Looked up from germline, CDR1 is MGHRA and CDR2 is YSYEKL. Here the CDR3 DNA reads TGCGCCAGCAGCCAAGAAAACCCGGGGTCCCTCTCCTACAATGAGCAGTTCTTC. Encoded protein: CASSQENPGSLSYNEQFF.

The CDR3 coding sequence is TGTGCCAGCAGTGGTCTAGCTACAGATACGCAGTATTTT. This sequence encodes CASSGLATDTQYF. The chain carries TRBV2 and TRBJ2-3; a possible D gene is TRBD2 (5 bases). The CDR3 length is 13 residues. V gave up 4 bases and J gave up 3 bases, with 8 bases separating them. Germline V CDR1 and CDR2: SNHLY, FYNNEI.

The CDR3 region is CASRGDRHSSYNSPLHF. The CDR3 DNA reads as TGTGCCAGCAGGGGGGACAGGCATAGCTCCTATAATTCACCCCTCCACTTT. This sequence joins TRBV2 and TRBJ1-6; TRBD1 matches 8 bases. The CDR3 runs to 17 residues. V lost 6 bases to trimming and J lost 0 bases; unmatched junction nucleotides: 7. CDR1 and CDR2 from the germline V gene are SNHLY and FYNNEI. The full variable domain, rest sourced from reference TRBV2 and TRBJ1-6, is EPEVTQTPSHQVTQMGQEVILRCVPISNHLYFYWYRQILGQKVEFLVSFYNNEISEKSEIFDDQFSVERPDGSNFTLKIRSTKLEDSAMYFCASRGDRHSSYNSPLHFGNGTRLTVT.

Only one count was recorded for this clone. The chain recombines TRBV11-3 with TRBJ2-1, with 8 bases fitting TRBD1. There are 16 residues in the CDR3. V lost 2 bases to trimming and J lost 5 bases; unmatched junction nucleotides: 8. The V gene's germline CDR1 is SGHNT and CDR2 YENEEA. DNA for the CDR3: TGTGCCAGCAGCTTAAACGGACAGGGTCGCAACAATGAGCAGTTCTTC. Protein: CASSLNGQGRNNEQFF. Drawing the rest from reference TRBV11-3 and TRBJ2-1, the complete variable domain is EAGVVQSPRYKIIEKKQPVAFWCNPISGHNTLYWYLQNLGQGPELLIRYENEEAVDDSQLPKDRFSAERLKGVDSTLKIQPAELGDSAVYLCASSLNGQGRNNEQFFGPGTRLTVL.

This chain joins TRBV4-2 and TRBJ1-5, with D maybe TRBD1 (5 bases). This CDR3 is built from 16 residues. Deletions cut 4 bases from V and 0 bases from J, with 13 bases between. CDR1 and CDR2 from the germline V gene are LGHNA and YNFKEQ. The CDR3 is CASSPRGGDSNQPQHF. CDR3 DNA: TGTGCCAGCAGCCCACGGGGAGGGGATAGCAATCAGCCCCAGCATTTT.

The rearrangement joins TRBV7-2 to TRBJ1-2; tentative D call: TRBD1 (5 bases). The germline V gene encodes CDR1 SGHTA and CDR2 FQGNSA. The CDR3 runs 14 residues. V dropped 6 bases and J dropped 1 base, with 12 bases sitting between them. The CDR3 loop reads CASRAGGSNYGYTF. For the CDR3, the DNA is TGTGCCAGCAGGGCCGGGGGAAGTAACTATGGCTACACCTTC.

This chain links TRBV4-1 with TRBJ2-7, with 7 nucleotides matching TRBD1. The germline gives CDR1 MGHRA, CDR2 YSYEKL. This CDR3 is 14 amino acids long. V trimming: 3 bases; J trimming: 4 bases; junction bases outside the gene matches: 6. The CDR3 spells CASSQGDRLYEQYF. Here the CDR3 DNA reads TGCGCCAGCAGCCAGGGGGACAGACTTTACGAGCAGTACTTC.

This clone came up a few times. V is TRBV6-1 and J is TRBJ2-7, with D maybe TRBD2 (6 bases). Germline CDR1 and CDR2: MNHNS and SASEGT. The CDR3 has 15 residues. The V end was cut by 2 bases, the J end by 4 bases, with 15 bases between. The CDR3 sequence is CASSESAAGKYEQYF. The CDR3 DNA sequence: TGTGCCAGCAGTGAAAGCGCCGCGGGGAAATACGAGCAGTACTTC.

The genes are TRBV5-6 and TRBJ2-5, with D perhaps TRBD1 (7 bases). Germline lookup yields CDR1 SGHDT and CDR2 YYEEEE. V lost 6 bases, J lost 2 bases, and 20 bases lay in between. This CDR3 comprises 16 residues. CDR3 protein: CASTSLQGGMQETQYF. The CDR3 DNA follows: TGTGCCAGCACCTCCCTTCAGGGGGGTATGCAAGAGACCCAGTACTTC.